This T cell receptor (beta chain) appears in the sequencing data of a study of OX40 agonist ivuxolimab in advanced cancers. Produced via immunoSEQ multiplex PCR; TCRdb's table is partial and in-frame only. The sample records 68,000 or so clones, around 83% being singletons. V lost 7 bases to trimming and J lost 7 bases, with 14 bases between them. The V gene's germline CDR1 is LGHNT and CDR2 FRNRAP. The CDR3 spans 14 residues. This sequence was found in an adult with an advanced solid tumor such as melanoma, head and neck, liver or kidney cancer. The chain employs TRBV12-5 and TRBJ1-6, with D possibly matching TRBD1 (6 bases). This specimen was CD4+ or CD8+ T cells sorted from blood, taken in a trial of the OX40 agonist ivuxolimab. The CDR3 region is CASATDSVNSPLHF. In DNA, the CDR3 is TGTGCTAGTGCCACGGACAGCGTCAATTCACCCCTCCACTTT.